This TCR beta chain appears in the sequencing data of a study of identifying expanded T cells in peripheral blood. Germline V gene data show CDR1 as LNHDA and CDR2 as SQIVND (reference sequence). With 1 base removed from V and 0 bases from J, the gap between germline ends came to 22 bases. CDR3 size: 20 residues. On this clone itself: Its antigen is not known.

Whole-study results and caveats: Variance in clone template counts between roughly 2-week samples significantly increased with total template count across all healthy donors.

Method: immunoSEQ multiplex PCR; TCRdb's copy keeps in-frame clones and lacks some. Altogether 75,000 to 95,000 clones are present, 89% being singletons, with the ten largest covering 2.8%. V is TRBV19 and J is TRBJ1-5; TRBD1 is a possible D gene (6 bases). The sample consisted of blood. The source is a person aged 18-70 years in good health. The CDR3 region has the DNA TGTGCCAGTAGTATAGGCAGGGGCGAGCCTACTATACATAGCAATCAGCCCCAGCATTTT. This gives the protein CASSIGRGEPTIHSNQPQHF. Full variable domain (missing parts from reference TRBV19 and TRBJ1-5): DGGITQSPKYLFRKEGQNVTLSCEQNLNHDAMYWYRQDPGQGLRLIYYSQIVNDFQKGDIAEGYSVSREKKESFPLTVTSAQKNPTAFYLCASSIGRGEPTIHSNQPQHFGDGTRLSIL.